This T cell receptor (beta chain) comes out of a study of T-cell memory formation after mild COVID-19. A 5'RACE reaction primed in the constant segment made cDNA libraries of TCR alpha and TCR beta, and these carried sample barcodes and UMIs. TCRdb analysed the 5' RACE reads with MiXCR anew, one entry per CDR3 protein. Seen here are around 400,000 distinct CDR3 sequences, 24% observed once, and the top ten hold 8.8%. The CDR3 consists of 15 residues. CDR1 and CDR2 from the germline V gene are MNHNY and SVGAGI (reference sequence). V gave up 7 bases and J gave up 3 bases, with 18 bases separating them.

The chain uses TRBV6-6 and TRBJ1-1; no reliable D call. Input material: PBMCs or a T cell subset sorted from them (not recorded which). This TCR came from an adult woman who had mild COVID-19 (a few samples of this study predate the infection). Cell type and time point are not known. The CDR3: CASTYSLSRDTEAFF. For the CDR3, the DNA is TGTGCCAGCACCTATTCATTATCCCGGGACACTGAAGCTTTCTTT.